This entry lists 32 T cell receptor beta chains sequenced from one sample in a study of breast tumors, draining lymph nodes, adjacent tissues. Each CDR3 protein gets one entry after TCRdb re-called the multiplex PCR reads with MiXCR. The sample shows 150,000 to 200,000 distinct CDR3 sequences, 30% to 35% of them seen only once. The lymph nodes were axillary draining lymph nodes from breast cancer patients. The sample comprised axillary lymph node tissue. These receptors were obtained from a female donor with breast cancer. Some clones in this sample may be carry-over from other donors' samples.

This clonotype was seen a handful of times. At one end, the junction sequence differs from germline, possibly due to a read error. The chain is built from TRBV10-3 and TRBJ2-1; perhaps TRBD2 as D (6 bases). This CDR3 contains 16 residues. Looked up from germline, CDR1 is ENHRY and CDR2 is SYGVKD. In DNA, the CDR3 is TGTGCCAGCAGTTCCGGGGACTCCCTCTCCTACAATGAGCAGTTCTTC. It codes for CASSSGDSLSYNEQFF.

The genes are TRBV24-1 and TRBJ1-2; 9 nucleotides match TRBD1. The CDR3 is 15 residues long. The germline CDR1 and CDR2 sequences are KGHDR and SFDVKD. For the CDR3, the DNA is TGTGGCAGCAGCGTGTTGACAGGGGGTAGTGAGGGCCACACCTTC. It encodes CGSSVLTGGSEGHTF.

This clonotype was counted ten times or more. DNA for the CDR3: TGTGCCAGCAGTGAGGGTCGGCCCTCTTACTACGAGCAGTACTTC. This encodes CASSEGRPSYYEQYF. This chain links TRBV2 with TRBJ2-7; D not resolved. The length of the CDR3 is 15 residues. Germline CDR1 and CDR2: SNHLY and FYNNEI. Deletions cut 3 bases from V and 3 bases from J, with 15 bases between.

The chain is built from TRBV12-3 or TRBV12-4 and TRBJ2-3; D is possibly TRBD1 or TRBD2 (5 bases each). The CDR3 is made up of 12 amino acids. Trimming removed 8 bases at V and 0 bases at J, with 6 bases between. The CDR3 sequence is CASGGSTDTQYF. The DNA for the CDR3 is TGTGCCAGCGGGGGTAGCACAGATACGCAGTATTTT.

CDR3 sequence (DNA): TGTGCCACCAGTGTCGACGGACAGGATCAGCCCCAGCATTTT. Its protein is CATSVDGQDQPQHF. The chain employs TRBV24-1 and TRBJ1-5; TRBD1 agrees at 7 bases. Trimming at V came to 5 bases and at J to 5 bases, leaving 5 bases not matched to a gene. This CDR3 comprises 14 residues. Germline V gene lookup returns CDR1 KGHDR and CDR2 SFDVKD.

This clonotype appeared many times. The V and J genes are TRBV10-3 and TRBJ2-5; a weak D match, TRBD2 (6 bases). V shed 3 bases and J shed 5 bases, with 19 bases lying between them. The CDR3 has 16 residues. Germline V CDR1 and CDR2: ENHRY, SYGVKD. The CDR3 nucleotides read TGTGCCATCAGTGACCTGAAACTTAGCGGTGTCGAGACCCAGTACTTC. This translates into CAISDLKLSGVETQYF.

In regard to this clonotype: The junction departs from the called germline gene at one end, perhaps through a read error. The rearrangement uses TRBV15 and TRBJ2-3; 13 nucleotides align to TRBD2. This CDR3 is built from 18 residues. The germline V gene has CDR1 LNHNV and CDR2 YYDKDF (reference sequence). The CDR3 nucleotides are TGTGCCGCCAGCAGCCGATTGACTAGCGGGGGGAACACAGATACGCAGTATTTT. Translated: CAASSRLTSGGNTDTQYF.

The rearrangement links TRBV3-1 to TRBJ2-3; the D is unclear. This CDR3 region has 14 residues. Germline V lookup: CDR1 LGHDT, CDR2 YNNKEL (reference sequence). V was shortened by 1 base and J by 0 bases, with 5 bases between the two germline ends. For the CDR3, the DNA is TGTGCCAGCAGCCAAGGCGGCAGCACAGATACGCAGTATTTT. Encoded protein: CASSQGGSTDTQYF.

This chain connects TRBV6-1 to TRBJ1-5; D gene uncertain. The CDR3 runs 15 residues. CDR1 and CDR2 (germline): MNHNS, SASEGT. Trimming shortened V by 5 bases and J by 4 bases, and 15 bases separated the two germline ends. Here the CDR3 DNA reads TGTGCCAGCAGTCAACTAAGAACAGAGAATCAGCCCCAGCATTTT. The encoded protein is CASSQLRTENQPQHF.

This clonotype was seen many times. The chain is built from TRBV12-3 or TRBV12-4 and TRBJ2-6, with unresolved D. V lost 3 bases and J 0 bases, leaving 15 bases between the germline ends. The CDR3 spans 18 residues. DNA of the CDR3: TGTGCCAGCAGTTTTCGGCCGTCATTAGTCTCTGGGGCCAACGTCCTGACTTTC. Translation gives CASSFRPSLVSGANVLTF.

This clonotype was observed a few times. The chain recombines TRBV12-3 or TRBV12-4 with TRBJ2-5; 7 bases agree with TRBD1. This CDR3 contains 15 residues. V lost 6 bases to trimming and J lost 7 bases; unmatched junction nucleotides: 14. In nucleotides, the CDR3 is TGTGCCAGCAGACGTACAGGGGCCGGCAAAGGGACCCAGTACTTC. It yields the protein CASRRTGAGKGTQYF.

The CDR3 nucleotides are TGTGCCAGCAGCTTAAGGGGGGCAAGGACTGAGCAGTATTTT. Amino acid sequence: CASSLRGARTEQYF. The rearrangement joins TRBV7-2 to TRBJ2-3; D possibly uses TRBD1 or TRBD2 (6 bases each). With 2 bases removed from V and 11 bases from J, the gap between germline ends came to 17 bases. This CDR3 has 14 residues. Germline V gene sequence: CDR1 SGHTA, CDR2 FQGNSA.

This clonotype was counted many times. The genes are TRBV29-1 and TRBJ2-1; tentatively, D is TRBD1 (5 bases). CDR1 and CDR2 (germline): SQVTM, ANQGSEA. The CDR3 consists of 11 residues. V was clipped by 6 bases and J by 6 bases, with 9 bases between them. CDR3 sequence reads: CSVHRFNEQFF. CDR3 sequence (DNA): TGCAGCGTCCACAGGTTCAATGAGCAGTTCTTC.

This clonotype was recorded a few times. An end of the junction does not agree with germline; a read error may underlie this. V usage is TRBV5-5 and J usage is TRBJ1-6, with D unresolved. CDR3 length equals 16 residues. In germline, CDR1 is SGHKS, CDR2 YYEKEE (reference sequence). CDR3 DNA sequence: TGTGCCAGCAGCTTGAATGGAGCGGGCGGGGATTCGCCCCTCCACTTT. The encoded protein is CASSLNGAGGDSPLHF.

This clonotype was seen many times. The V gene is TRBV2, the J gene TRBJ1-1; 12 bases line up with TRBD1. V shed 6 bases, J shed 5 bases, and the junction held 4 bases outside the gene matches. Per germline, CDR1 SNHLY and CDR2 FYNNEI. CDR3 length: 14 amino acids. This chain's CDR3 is CASRRDRGQTEAFF. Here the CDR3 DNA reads TGTGCCAGCAGGAGGGACAGGGGGCAAACTGAAGCTTTCTTT.

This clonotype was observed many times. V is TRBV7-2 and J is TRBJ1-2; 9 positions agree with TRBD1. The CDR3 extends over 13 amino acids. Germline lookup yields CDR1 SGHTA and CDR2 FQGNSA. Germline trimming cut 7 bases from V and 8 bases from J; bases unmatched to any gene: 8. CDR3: CASNYRGPEGYTF. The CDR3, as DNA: TGTGCCAGCAACTACAGGGGGCCGGAAGGCTACACCTTC.

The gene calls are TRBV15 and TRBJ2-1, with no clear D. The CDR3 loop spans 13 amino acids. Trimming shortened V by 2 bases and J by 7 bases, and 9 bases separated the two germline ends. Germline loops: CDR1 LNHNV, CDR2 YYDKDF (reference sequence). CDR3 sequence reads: CATSRLVWNEQFF. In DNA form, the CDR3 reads TGTGCCACCAGCAGACTAGTTTGGAATGAGCAGTTCTTC.

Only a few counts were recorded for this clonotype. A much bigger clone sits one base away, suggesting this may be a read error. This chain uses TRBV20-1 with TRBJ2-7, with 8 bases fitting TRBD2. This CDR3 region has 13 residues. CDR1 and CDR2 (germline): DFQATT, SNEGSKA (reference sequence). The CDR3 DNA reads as TGCAGTGCCAGAGCGGGAGCTCGGTACGCGCAGTACTTC. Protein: CSARAGARYAQYF.

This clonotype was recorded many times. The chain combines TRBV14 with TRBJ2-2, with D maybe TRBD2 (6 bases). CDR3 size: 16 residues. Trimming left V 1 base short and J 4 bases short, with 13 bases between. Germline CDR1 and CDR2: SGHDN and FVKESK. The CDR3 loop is CASSQAATGGTGELFF. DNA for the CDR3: TGTGCCAGCAGCCAAGCAGCCACCGGGGGCACCGGGGAGCTGTTTTTT.

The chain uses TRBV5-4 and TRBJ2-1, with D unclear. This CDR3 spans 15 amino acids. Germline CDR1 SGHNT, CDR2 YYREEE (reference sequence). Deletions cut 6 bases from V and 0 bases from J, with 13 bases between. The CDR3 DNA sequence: TGTGCCAGCATTGTTAAGGGCACCTCCTACAATGAGCAGTTCTTC. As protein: CASIVKGTSYNEQFF.

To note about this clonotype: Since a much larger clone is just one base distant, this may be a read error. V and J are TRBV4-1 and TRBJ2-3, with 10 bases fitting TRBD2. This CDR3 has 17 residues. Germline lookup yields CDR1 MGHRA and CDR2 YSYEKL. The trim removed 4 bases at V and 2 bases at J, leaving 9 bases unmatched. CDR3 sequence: CASSREPSGGLTDTQYF. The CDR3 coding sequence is TGCGCCAGCAGCCGAGAGCCTAGCGGGGGTCTCACAGATACGCAGTATTTT.

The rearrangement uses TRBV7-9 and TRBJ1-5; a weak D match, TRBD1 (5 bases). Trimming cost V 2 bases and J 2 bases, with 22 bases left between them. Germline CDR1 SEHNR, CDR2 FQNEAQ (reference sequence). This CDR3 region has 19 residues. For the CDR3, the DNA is TGTGCCAGCAGCTTATCACTTGGGGACCTGCCCGGGGGCAATCAGCCCCAGCATTTT. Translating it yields CASSLSLGDLPGGNQPQHF.

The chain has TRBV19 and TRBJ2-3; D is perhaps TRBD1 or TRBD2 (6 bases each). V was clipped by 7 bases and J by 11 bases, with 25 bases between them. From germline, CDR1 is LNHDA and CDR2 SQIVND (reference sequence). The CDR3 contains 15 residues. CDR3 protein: CASMGGGRGGNEQYF. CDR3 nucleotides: TGTGCCAGTATGGGAGGAGGCAGGGGCGGCAATGAGCAGTATTTT.

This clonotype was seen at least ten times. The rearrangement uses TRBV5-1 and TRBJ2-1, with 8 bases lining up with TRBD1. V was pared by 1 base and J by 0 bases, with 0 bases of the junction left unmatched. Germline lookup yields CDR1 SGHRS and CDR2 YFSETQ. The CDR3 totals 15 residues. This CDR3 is CASSLTGGSYNEQFF. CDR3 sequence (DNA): TGCGCCAGCAGCTTGACAGGGGGCTCCTACAATGAGCAGTTCTTC.

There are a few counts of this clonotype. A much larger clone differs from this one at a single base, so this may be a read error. CDR3 amino acids: CASNLVGEKLFF. The CDR3 DNA reads as TGTGCCAGCAACTTGGTGGGTGAAAAACTGTTTTTT. This chain joins TRBV5-8 and TRBJ1-4; D remains ambiguous. From germline, CDR1 is SGHTS and CDR2 YDEGEE. The CDR3 has 12 residues.

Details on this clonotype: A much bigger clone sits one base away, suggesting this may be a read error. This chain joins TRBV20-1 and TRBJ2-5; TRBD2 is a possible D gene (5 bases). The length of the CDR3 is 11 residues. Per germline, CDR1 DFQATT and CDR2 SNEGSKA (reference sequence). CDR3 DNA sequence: TGCAGTGCTAGAGAGGGAGAGACCCAGTCCTTC. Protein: CSAREGETQSF.

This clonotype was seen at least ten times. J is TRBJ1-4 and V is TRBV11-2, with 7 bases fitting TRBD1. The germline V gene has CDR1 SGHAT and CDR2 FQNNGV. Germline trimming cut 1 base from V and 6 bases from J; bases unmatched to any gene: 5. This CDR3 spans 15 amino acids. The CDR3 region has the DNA TGTGCCAGCAGCTTAGGTCCAGGGGGATATGAAAAACTGTTTTTT. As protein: CASSLGPGGYEKLFF.

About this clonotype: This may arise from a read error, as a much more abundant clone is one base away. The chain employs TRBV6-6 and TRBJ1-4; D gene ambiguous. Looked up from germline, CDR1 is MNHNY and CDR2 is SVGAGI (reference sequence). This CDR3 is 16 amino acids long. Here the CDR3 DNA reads TGTGCCAGCACCTCCGCGGGGATTGCAACTAATGGAAAACTGTTTTTT. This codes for CASTSAGIATNGKLFF.

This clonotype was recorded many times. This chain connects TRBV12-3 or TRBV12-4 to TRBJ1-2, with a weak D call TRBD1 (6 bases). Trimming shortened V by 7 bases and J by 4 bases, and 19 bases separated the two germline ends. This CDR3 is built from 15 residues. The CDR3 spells CASKSFGGAGYGYTF. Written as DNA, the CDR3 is TGTGCCAGCAAAAGTTTCGGGGGGGCGGGCTATGGCTACACCTTC.

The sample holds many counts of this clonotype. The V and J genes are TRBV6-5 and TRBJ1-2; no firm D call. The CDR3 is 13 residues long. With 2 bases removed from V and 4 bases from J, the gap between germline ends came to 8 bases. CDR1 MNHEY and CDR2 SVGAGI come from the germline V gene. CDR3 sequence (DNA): TGTGCCAGCAGTTACAGGCAGTTCTATGGCTACACCTTC. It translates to CASSYRQFYGYTF.

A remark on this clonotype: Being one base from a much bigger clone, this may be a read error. The CDR3 DNA reads as TGTGCCAGCAGCGCCACAGGGTCCTACGAGCGGTACTTC. Its translation is CASSATGSYERYF. The chain joins TRBV9 to TRBJ2-7; TRBD1 might be the D (6 bases). The CDR3 is 13 amino acids. Germline V gene data show CDR1 as SGDLS and CDR2 as YYNGEE.

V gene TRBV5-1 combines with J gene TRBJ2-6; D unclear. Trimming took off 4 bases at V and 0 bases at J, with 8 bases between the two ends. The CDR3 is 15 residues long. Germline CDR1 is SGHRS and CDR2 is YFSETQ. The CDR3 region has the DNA TGCGCCAGCAGCGAAGTCTCCTCTGGGGCCAACGTCCTGACTTTC. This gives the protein CASSEVSSGANVLTF.